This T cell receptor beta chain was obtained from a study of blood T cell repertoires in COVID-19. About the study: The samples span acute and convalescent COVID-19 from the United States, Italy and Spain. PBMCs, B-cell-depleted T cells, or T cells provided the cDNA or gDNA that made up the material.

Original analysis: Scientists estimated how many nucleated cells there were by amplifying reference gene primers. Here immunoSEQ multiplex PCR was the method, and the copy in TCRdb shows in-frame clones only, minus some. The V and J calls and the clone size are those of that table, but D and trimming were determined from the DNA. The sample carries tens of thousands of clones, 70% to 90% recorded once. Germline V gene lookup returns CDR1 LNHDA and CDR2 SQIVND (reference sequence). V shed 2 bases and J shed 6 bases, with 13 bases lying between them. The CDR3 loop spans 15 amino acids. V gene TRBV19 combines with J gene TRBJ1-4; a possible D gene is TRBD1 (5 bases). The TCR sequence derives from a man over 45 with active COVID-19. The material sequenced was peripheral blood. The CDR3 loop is CASSINGRDYEKLFF. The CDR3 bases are TGTGCCAGTAGTATAAACGGGAGGGACTATGAAAAACTGTTTTTT.